Given below is one T cell receptor beta chain in context. Between the trimmed V and J ends, which lost 5 bases and 4 bases, there was a span of 11 bases. The CDR3 loop spans 13 amino acids. Only in-frame clones appear in the TCRdb table, and some are missing; sequencing was by immunoSEQ multiplex PCR. The sample has over 70,000 clones, roughly 91% seen once. The data belong to a study of blood T cell repertoires in COVID-19. Sequencing used peripheral blood. The TCR comes from a man aged 18 to 35 with COVID-19, enrolled during active disease. The genes are TRBV12-3 or TRBV12-4 and TRBJ1-1; unclear D gene. The CDR3 sequence is CASSIGISTEAFF. The CDR3 DNA reads TGTGCCAGCAGTATCGGTATTAGCACTGAAGCTTTCTTT.